The 16 T cell receptor beta chains below come from one sample, sequenced in a study of blood T cell repertoires in COVID-19. TCRdb keeps only in-frame clones here, not all; method: immunoSEQ multiplex PCR. The profile shows a few hundred thousand clones, more than 85% of them singletons. Sequenced material: PBMCs or T cells enriched from blood (not recorded which). The receptors were sampled from a woman between 45 and 65 years old who had recovered from COVID-19.

The gene calls are TRBV28 and TRBJ1-2; tentatively, D is TRBD1 (6 bases). This CDR3 contains 12 residues. Germline V lookup: CDR1 MDHEN, CDR2 SYDVKM. The V end was cut by 8 bases, the J end by 8 bases, with 15 bases between. CDR3 DNA sequence: TGTGCCAGCGCTACCCAGGGGTACGGCTACACCTTC. It specifies CASATQGYGYTF.

The chain recombines TRBV7-9 with TRBJ2-7; 7 positions agree with TRBD2. The V gene end was trimmed by 5 bases and the J gene end by 2 bases; junction bases not matched to a gene: 6. From germline, CDR1 is SEHNR and CDR2 FQNEAQ (reference sequence). This CDR3 comprises 14 residues. CDR3: CASSLAGLAYEQYF. For the CDR3, the DNA is TGTGCCAGCAGCCTGGCCGGACTAGCCTACGAGCAGTACTTC.

Of note for this clone: Compared with germline, one end of the junction differs, possibly owing to a read error. The chain employs TRBV5-1 and TRBJ1-3; 7 bases map to TRBD1. Germline V lookup: CDR1 SGHRS, CDR2 YFSETQ. The CDR3 extends over 16 amino acids. CDR3 region: CASNPGSTGSAGGLNF. Written as DNA, the CDR3 is TGCGCCAGCAATCCAGGGTCGACAGGGTCGGCGGGCGGCCTTAATTTT.

The V call is TRBV18, the J call TRBJ2-2, with D possibly matching TRBD1 (6 bases). The CDR3 has 15 amino acids. The germline V gene has CDR1 KGHSH and CDR2 LQKENI. With 3 bases removed from V and 5 bases from J, the gap between germline ends came to 13 bases. The CDR3 DNA follows: TGTGCCAGCTCACCGGGGGCAGGGAGTACCGGGGAGCTGTTTTTT. It specifies CASSPGAGSTGELFF. Complete variable domain (other parts from reference TRBV18 and TRBJ2-2): NAGVMQNPRHLVRRRGQEARLRCSPMKGHSHVYWYRQLPEEGLKFMVYLQKENIIDESGMPKERFSAEFPKEGPSILRIQQVVRGDSAAYFCASSPGAGSTGELFFGEGSRLTVL.

The chain joins TRBV12-5 to TRBJ2-3, with a weak D call TRBD2 (5 bases). The germline V gene encodes CDR1 LGHNT and CDR2 FRNRAP. Trimming removed 5 bases at V and 0 bases at J, with 6 bases between. The CDR3 is made up of 13 amino acids. The CDR3 is CASGGLSTDTQYF. The CDR3 nucleotides are TGTGCTAGTGGTGGACTCAGCACAGATACGCAGTATTTT.

This clone was counted only a few times. This chain links TRBV5-4 with TRBJ1-2, with 7 bases lining up with TRBD1. V lost 4 bases and J lost 0; bases outside the gene matches: 6. Germline V lookup: CDR1 SGHNT, CDR2 YYREEE (reference sequence). This CDR3 has 15 residues. The CDR3 sequence is CASSPDRRPNYGYTF. The CDR3 coding sequence is TGTGCCAGCAGCCCGGACAGGCGACCTAACTATGGCTACACCTTC.

The chain carries TRBV15 and TRBJ2-7; 10 positions agree with TRBD1. With V trimmed by 5 bases and J by 3 bases, 7 bases remained unmatched. CDR1 and CDR2 (germline): LNHNV, YYDKDF (reference sequence). The CDR3 runs 15 residues. CDR3 region: CATSATRDRGYEQYF. CDR3 nucleotides: TGTGCCACCAGCGCTACCAGGGACAGGGGCTACGAGCAGTACTTC.

The sample holds a few counts of this clone. The chain recombines TRBV5-5 with TRBJ2-1; TRBD2 aligns across 9 bases. The CDR3 contains 14 residues. Germline V lookup: CDR1 SGHKS, CDR2 YYEKEE (reference sequence). The V segment lost 3 bases and the J segment 5 bases; nucleotides outside the gene matches: 3. CDR3 in DNA: TGTGCCAGCAGCTCCCGGACTAGCGACAATGAGCAGTTCTTC. Encoded protein: CASSSRTSDNEQFF.

This clone was seen a single time. The V and J genes are TRBV18 and TRBJ2-1; 16 nucleotides line up with TRBD2. CDR3 length equals 16 residues. The ends lost 6 bases at V and 6 bases at J; junction bases unmatched: 5. Germline V gives CDR1 KGHSH, CDR2 LQKENI. The CDR3 region is CASSPGTSGRANEQFF. DNA of the CDR3: TGTGCCAGCTCGCCCGGGACTAGCGGGAGGGCCAATGAGCAGTTCTTC. Full variable domain (rest looked up from reference TRBV18 and TRBJ2-1): NAGVMQNPRHLVRRRGQEARLRCSPMKGHSHVYWYRQLPEEGLKFMVYLQKENIIDESGMPKERFSAEFPKEGPSILRIQQVVRGDSAAYFCASSPGTSGRANEQFFGPGTRLTVL.

The rearrangement joins TRBV28 to TRBJ2-1, with 12 bases fitting TRBD2. CDR3 length: 13 amino acids. V shed 8 bases and J 9 bases; nucleotides not matched to a gene: 5. Germline CDR1 and CDR2: MDHEN and SYDVKM. As DNA, the CDR3 is TGTGCCAGCCGGACTAGCGGGATGGGTGAGCAGTTCTTC. Its protein product is CASRTSGMGEQFF.

The chain has TRBV9 and TRBJ1-4; D is possibly TRBD1 (6 bases). Deletions cut 0 bases from V and 2 bases from J, with 14 bases between. The CDR3 has 17 amino acids. The germline gives CDR1 SGDLS, CDR2 YYNGEE. The CDR3 coding sequence is TGTGCCAGCAGCGTAGGGACAGCCCTACAGACTAATGAAAAACTGTTTTTT. Translated: CASSVGTALQTNEKLFF.

This clone has only one observation. V and J are TRBV6-2 or TRBV6-3 and TRBJ2-5; D unresolved. Germline lookup yields CDR1 MNHEY and CDR2 SVGEGT. Trimming took off 1 base at V and 1 base at J, with 7 bases between the two ends. The CDR3 spans 14 residues. The CDR3 region is CASSYLGSQETQYF. The CDR3 coding sequence is TGTGCCAGCAGTTACTTGGGCAGCCAAGAGACCCAGTACTTC.

The gene calls are TRBV7-2 and TRBJ2-5, with D tentatively TRBD1 (5 bases). CDR3 length: 14 residues. Germline V CDR1 and CDR2: SGHTA, FQGNSA. Trimming removed 1 base at V and 5 bases at J, with 11 bases between. CDR3 loop: CASSLVGDRETQYF. CDR3 bases: TGTGCCAGCAGCTTAGTAGGGGATCGGGAGACCCAGTACTTC. The entire variable domain, with the rest obtained from reference TRBV7-2 and TRBJ2-5, is as follows: GAGVSQSPSNKVTEKGKDVELRCDPISGHTALYWYRQSLGQGLEFLIYFQGNSAPDKSGLPSDRFSAERTGGSVSTLTIQRTQQEDSAVYLCASSLVGDRETQYFGPGTRLLVL.

This clone was picked up many times. The rearrangement links TRBV30 to TRBJ1-5, with D perhaps matching TRBD1 (5 bases). CDR1 GTSNPN and CDR2 SVGIG come from the germline V gene (reference sequence). Trimming took 0 bases from V and 2 from J, leaving 11 bases between them. The CDR3 has 15 amino acids. The CDR3 protein is CAWSVRDFGNQPQHF. CDR3 nucleotides: TGTGCCTGGAGTGTCAGGGACTTCGGCAATCAGCCCCAGCATTTT.

The rearrangement uses TRBV5-6 and TRBJ2-1; TRBD2 matches 8 bases. This CDR3 comprises 14 residues. Trimming took 4 bases from V and 4 from J; bases not matched to a gene: 4. The germline CDR1 and CDR2 sequences are SGHDT and YYEEEE. The CDR3 DNA is TGTGCCAGCAGCCAAAAGCGGGAGTACAATGAGCAGTTCTTC. Amino acids: CASSQKREYNEQFF.

This chain joins TRBV7-2 and TRBJ2-2; D is unresolved. The V gene's germline CDR1 is SGHTA and CDR2 FQGNSA. V was cut by 2 bases and J by 7 bases, with 11 bases left in between. The CDR3 is 14 amino acids. CDR3 sequence: CASSLFFIGGELFF. CDR3 in DNA: TGTGCCAGCAGCTTATTTTTCATCGGCGGGGAGCTGTTTTTT.